This T cell receptor beta chain was sequenced for a study of T cells in Graves' hyperthyroidism and ophthalmopathy. RNA transcripts provided the source from which TCR beta CDR3 regions were amplified. When the TCR CDR3 underwent first-round RT-PCR, the HTBI primer set was used. Each CDR3 protein gets one entry after TCRdb re-called the multiplex PCR reads with MiXCR. The sample has about 500,000 distinct CDR3 sequences; approximately 16% are singletons. The table lists this clonotype with many counts. Its antigen is as yet unknown. The CDR3 totals 12 residues. CDR1 is SQVTM, CDR2 ANQGSEA, per germline. V was shortened by 3 bases and J by 2 bases, with 7 bases between the two germline ends. Study-wide results and limits: A model of 13 V-J pairs discriminated ophthalmopathy from stable hyperthyroidism.

Material: blood. The chain employs TRBV29-1 and TRBJ2-5; no clear D gene. The receptor was isolated from a woman aged 25 to 39 with Graves' ophthalmopathy. CDR3 nucleotide sequence: TGCAGCGTTGAGTCAGATCAAGAGACCCAGTACTTC. Amino acid sequence: CSVESDQETQYF.